This TCR beta chain appears in the sequencing data of a study of OX40 agonist ivuxolimab in advanced cancers. Study information: Age averaged around 59 years (range roughly 23 to 79), and roughly 80% were male. Among those treated, three patients had partial responses, one with hepatocellular carcinoma and two with cutaneous melanoma.

This table comes from immunoSEQ multiplex PCR, and its TCRdb copy is limited to in-frame clones, with some not included. The sample consists of 55,000 to 80,000 clones, roughly nine tenths of them appearing once. Remarks on this clone: Its antigen is as yet unknown.

Whole-study results and caveats: In CD8+ T cells, expanded clones were on average more numerous than in CD4+.

Trimming removed 3 bases from V and 0 bases from J; junction bases left unmatched: 4. Looked up from germline, CDR1 is MNHEY and CDR2 is SVGAGI. CDR3 length: 15 residues. This specimen was CD4+ or CD8+ T cells sorted from blood, taken in a trial of the OX40 agonist ivuxolimab. The clonotype originates from an adult with an advanced solid tumor such as melanoma, head and neck, liver or kidney cancer. V is TRBV6-5 and J is TRBJ1-2; 7 bases agree with TRBD1. CDR3 region: CASSYSQGPNYGYTF. The CDR3 DNA reads TGTGCCAGCAGTTATTCACAGGGGCCTAACTATGGCTACACCTTC.